This T cell receptor (beta chain) was sequenced in a study of blood T cell repertoires in COVID-19. Turning to the study itself: Sites across the United States, Italy and Spain contributed samples from acute and convalescent COVID-19.

This table comes from immunoSEQ multiplex PCR, and its TCRdb copy is limited to in-frame clones, with some not included. The sample consists of under 200,000 clones, roughly nine tenths of them appearing once. Participant reports of clinical history set cohort assignment. Germline CDR1 SGDLS, CDR2 YYNGEE. The V gene lost 3 bases and the J gene lost 1 base, with 7 bases spanning the gap. CDR3 length equals 13 residues. Sequenced sample: PBMCs or T cells enriched from blood (not recorded which). J is TRBJ1-1 and V is TRBV9; possible D gene TRBD1, 5 bases. The source is a woman in her forties in a cohort exposed to, infected with or recovered from COVID-19 (not recorded which). The DNA for the CDR3 is TGTGCCAGCAGCGAAGGGGCGAACACTGAAGCTTTCTTT. Its translation is CASSEGANTEAFF.